The present T cell receptor beta chain was sequenced within a study of blood T cell repertoires in COVID-19. Study at large: From T cells, B-cell-depleted T cells, or PBMCs came the material, which was cDNA or gDNA.

Trimming removed 6 bases from V and 6 bases from J, with 17 bases in between. The V gene's germline CDR1 is MNHEY and CDR2 SVGAGI. The CDR3 covers 14 residues. During active infection, Seattle patients enrolled and were then monitored through disease. Source study methods: Counts of nucleated cells, estimated from reference gene primer amplification, were obtained. This table comes from immunoSEQ multiplex PCR, and its TCRdb copy is limited to in-frame clones, with some not included. The V and J calls and clone size were taken over from that table, and D and trimming were inferred from the DNA. Of 80,000 to 100,000 clones listed, about 91% are singletons.

The source material was peripheral blood. The source of this sequence is a middle-aged man with COVID-19, enrolled during active disease. The chain carries TRBV6-5 and TRBJ1-2, with D possibly being TRBD1 (5 bases). The CDR3 nucleotides are TGTGCCAGCAGCCGTTTAGGGGATCCCAATGGCTACACCTTC. Encoded protein: CASSRLGDPNGYTF.